One and the same sample provided the 5 T cell receptor beta chains below, sequenced in a study of cytomegalovirus exposure and HLA in healthy donors. Vbeta (60) and Jbeta (13) primers were used in the PCR. Libraries were prepared by immunoSEQ multiplex PCR; TCRdb keeps only in-frame clonotypes and omits some of them. The sample table includes about 52,000 clones. Sample: PBMCs. The receptors originated from a woman aged 60-70 years in good health and CMV-seropositive.

Regarding this clone: Other nucleotide sequences in the sample specify the same CDR3. V gene TRBV5-4 combines with J gene TRBJ1-6; possible D gene TRBD1, 6 bases. Trimming cost V 1 base and J 8 bases, with 10 bases left between them. The germline V gene encodes CDR1 SGHNT and CDR2 YYREEE (reference sequence). The CDR3 is made up of 14 amino acids. The CDR3 nucleotides are TGTGCCAGCAGCTTGACAGGGTCGGATTCACCCCTCCACTTT. It translates to CASSLTGSDSPLHF.

The chain recombines TRBV14 with TRBJ2-7; 7 nucleotides align to TRBD1. The DNA end is more similar to TRBJ2-5, so the J call may be wrong. The CDR3 covers 14 residues. Germline V gives CDR1 SGHDN, CDR2 FVKESK. CDR3 amino acids: CASSHWTGQETQYF. The CDR3 nucleotides read TGTGCCAGCAGCCACTGGACAGGTCAAGAGACCCAGTACTTC.

J is TRBJ2-7 and V is TRBV27, with D uncertain. The germline V and J ends were trimmed by 5 bases and 3 bases, with 8 bases remaining between them. This CDR3 region has 12 residues. Germline CDR1 MNHEY, CDR2 SMNVEV (reference sequence). CDR3 residues: CASSAPGYEQYF. CDR3 in DNA: TGTGCCAGCAGTGCCCCAGGCTACGAGCAGTACTTC.

This rearrangement joins TRBV6-6 to TRBJ1-1; possibly TRBD1 for D (6 bases). Deletions cut 4 bases from V and 11 bases from J, with 14 bases between. This CDR3 is 12 amino acids long. Germline V gene sequence: CDR1 MNHNY, CDR2 SVGAGI (reference sequence). The CDR3 region has the DNA TGTGCCAGCAGTTCCCCTCAGGGGAAGGCTTTCTTT. Encoded protein: CASSSPQGKAFF.

This chain links TRBV30 with TRBJ1-1, with 7 bases identical to TRBD1. CDR1 is GTSNPN and CDR2 is SVGIG in the germline V gene (reference sequence). The CDR3 consists of 14 residues. The V gene end was trimmed by 8 bases and the J gene end by 1 base; junction bases not matched to a gene: 10. The CDR3 reads CARNLRTGNTEAFF. The CDR3 nucleotides are TGTGCCCGCAACCTAAGGACAGGGAACACTGAAGCTTTCTTT. Complete variable domain (other parts from reference TRBV30 and TRBJ1-1): SQTIHQWPATLVQPVGSPLSLECTVEGTSNPNLYWYRQAAGRGLQLLFYSVGIGQISSEVPQNLSASRPQDRQFILSSKKLLLSDSGFYLCARNLRTGNTEAFFGQGTRLTVV.